This T cell receptor beta chain was profiled in a study of Ad26.COV2.S vaccination and SARS-CoV-2 variants. The sample holds one count of this clone. The treatment here: roughly 19 received Ad26.COV2.S at low or high dose, single or two shots; roughly five received placebo; per-sample allocation not given. Specimen acquisition occurred on day 63 following the initial vaccine or placebo injection. Produced via immunoSEQ multiplex PCR; TCRdb's table is partial and in-frame only. The sample carries about 350,000 clones, roughly 85% recorded once. V dropped 3 bases and J dropped 3 bases, with 11 bases sitting between them. The CDR3 is 14 amino acids. Per the germline V gene, CDR1 is DFQATT and CDR2 is SNEGSKA (reference sequence).

The sequence was obtained from a person between 18 and 65 years old who received the Ad26.COV2.S COVID-19 vaccine or a placebo. The sequences come from peripheral blood, collected in a trial of Ad26.COV2.S vaccine versus placebo. The chain links TRBV20-1 to TRBJ2-2; D possibly corresponds to TRBD1 (6 bases). CDR3 loop: CSASQGLDTGELFF. The CDR3 region has the DNA TGCAGTGCTAGTCAGGGGTTGGACACCGGGGAGCTGTTTTTT.